This TCR beta chain originates from a study of patients and donors after allogeneic stem cell transplantation. CDR3 length equals 13 residues. V shed 6 bases and J shed 7 bases, with 13 bases lying between them. Per germline, CDR1 MNHNS and CDR2 SASEGT. A single record per CDR3 protein comes from TCRdb applying MiXCR to the RT-PCR reads. Altogether about 400,000 distinct CDR3 sequences are present, approximately 16% being singletons, with the ten largest covering 7.2%. This chain connects TRBV6-1 to TRBJ2-1; possibly TRBD2 for D (6 bases). Sequencing was carried out using blood, either unsorted or a sorted T cell fraction (not recorded which). This receptor was taken from a human donor who was either an allogeneic HSCT recipient or a stem cell or donor lymphocyte infusion donor (not recorded which). It is not recorded whose cells these are; they may come from a transplant donor. The CDR3 reads CASSVLRGNEQFF. DNA of the CDR3: TGTGCCAGCAGCGTACTCCGGGGGAATGAGCAGTTCTTC.